This passage covers 21 T cell receptor beta chains from one sample sequenced in a study of blood T cell repertoires in COVID-19. Produced via immunoSEQ multiplex PCR; TCRdb's table is partial and in-frame only. Among 250,000 to 350,000 clones listed, 80% to 90% were seen once. Source material: peripheral blood. The receptors come from a woman aged 25 to 39 with active or convalescent COVID-19.

The CDR3 reads CAISALPGLAGTSDTQYF. DNA of the CDR3: TGTGCCATCAGTGCGCTTCCCGGACTAGCGGGGACGTCAGATACGCAGTATTTT. The chain has TRBV10-3 and TRBJ2-3, with TRBD2 identical over 12 bases. Trimming cost V 4 bases and J 4 bases; bases outside gene matches: 12. CDR1 and CDR2 (germline): ENHRY, SYGVKD. This CDR3 is 18 amino acids long.

The CDR3 DNA is TGTGCCAGCAGCCCCTACGAGGCTACAGCCAAAAACATTCAGTACTTC. Residues: CASSPYEATAKNIQYF. The chain is built from TRBV7-9 and TRBJ2-4; D uncertain. The V gene lost 5 bases and the J gene lost 0 bases, with 14 bases spanning the gap. This CDR3 region has 16 residues. Germline values: CDR1 SEHNR, CDR2 FQNEAQ (reference sequence).

The chain has TRBV11-2 and TRBJ2-7; TRBD1 aligns across 8 bases. CDR1 is SGHAT and CDR2 is FQNNGV in the germline V gene. V lost 2 bases, J lost 6 bases, and 9 bases stayed unmatched. The CDR3 is 15 residues long. This chain's CDR3 is CASSLYLGQGREQYF. CDR3 sequence (DNA): TGTGCCAGCAGCTTATATCTAGGACAGGGCCGCGAGCAGTACTTC. The full variable domain, with the rest looked up from reference TRBV11-2 and TRBJ2-7, is EAGVAQSPRYKIIEKRQSVAFWCNPISGHATLYWYQQILGQGPKLLIQFQNNGVVDDSQLPKDRFSAERLKGVDSTLKIQPAKLEDSAVYLCASSLYLGQGREQYFGPGTRLTVT.

V usage is TRBV6-1 and J usage is TRBJ1-5; no reliable D call. Trimming left V 2 bases short and J 4 bases short, with 15 bases between. The CDR3 contains 16 residues. Looked up from germline, CDR1 is MNHNS and CDR2 is SASEGT. In nucleotides, the CDR3 is TGTGCCAGCAGTGAAATGGCAGTAATGATAAATCAGCCCCAGCATTTT. Its translation is CASSEMAVMINQPQHF.

In DNA form, the CDR3 reads TGTGCCTGGCGACAGAGGGGGACCGGGGAGCTGTTTTTT. Translated: CAWRQRGTGELFF. The V call is TRBV30, the J call TRBJ2-2, with D tentatively TRBD1 (6 bases). Per germline, CDR1 GTSNPN and CDR2 SVGIG (reference sequence). The CDR3 runs to 13 residues. V lost 5 bases and J 5 bases, leaving 12 bases between the germline ends.

The chain couples TRBV27 to TRBJ1-2, with D tentatively TRBD1 (5 bases). V dropped 1 base and J dropped 6 bases, with 9 bases sitting between them. Germline lookup yields CDR1 MNHEY and CDR2 SMNVEV (reference sequence). CDR3 size: 13 residues. DNA of the CDR3: TGTGCCAGCAGTTTATACGGGGGGAATGGCTACACCTTC. Its protein product is CASSLYGGNGYTF.

In nucleotides, the CDR3 is TGTGCCAGCAGCCAAGCACTAGCGGGGGGGCCGGTTACGCAGTATTTT. The encoded protein is CASSQALAGGPVTQYF. The rearrangement joins TRBV4-2 to TRBJ2-3; 13 nucleotides agree with TRBD2. Germline loops: CDR1 LGHNA, CDR2 YNFKEQ. The CDR3 sequence is 16 residues long. With 1 base clipped from V and 8 bases from J, the junction kept 6 bases outside the gene matches.

V is TRBV11-2 and J is TRBJ2-5; perhaps TRBD1 as D (6 bases). Germline V lookup: CDR1 SGHAT, CDR2 FQNNGV. Trimming took 5 bases from V and 2 from J, leaving 12 bases between them. The length of the CDR3 is 14 residues. CDR3 DNA: TGTGCCAGCAGCCTCGGTCAGGGGCAAGAGACCCAGTACTTC. It yields the protein CASSLGQGQETQYF.

The chain carries TRBV6-2 or TRBV6-3 and TRBJ1-1; TRBD1 matches at 8 bases. The CDR3 consists of 14 residues. Germline CDR1 MNHEY, CDR2 SVGEGT. J gave up 4 bases and V 5 bases, and 6 bases lay outside the gene matches. The chain's CDR3 is CASSRQGASTEAFF. The CDR3 nucleotides read TGTGCCAGCAGTCGCCAGGGGGCAAGCACTGAAGCTTTCTTT.

This chain uses TRBV5-1 with TRBJ2-7, with a tentative D call TRBD1 (6 bases). Germline CDR1 is SGHRS and CDR2 is YFSETQ. V shed 6 bases and J shed 5 bases, with 15 bases lying between them. The CDR3 is 13 residues long. This CDR3 is CASNRVPTDEQYF. CDR3 sequence (DNA): TGCGCCAGCAACAGGGTCCCGACCGACGAGCAGTACTTC. Full variable domain (outside the CDR3, taken from reference TRBV5-1 and TRBJ2-7): KAGVTQTPRYLIKTRGQQVTLSCSPISGHRSVSWYQQTPGQGLQFLFEYFSETQRNKGNFPGRFSGRQFSNSRSEMNVSTLELGDSALYLCASNRVPTDEQYFGPGTRLTVT.

The chain carries TRBV4-3 and TRBJ2-5; 8 bases map to TRBD2. After removal of 0 bases from V and 4 bases from J, the junction contained 4 bases not matched to a gene. This CDR3 comprises 15 residues. Looked up from germline, CDR1 is LGHNA and CDR2 is YSLEER. The CDR3 is CASSQDWRGAETQYF. The CDR3 DNA sequence: TGCGCCAGCAGCCAAGACTGGCGGGGGGCAGAGACCCAGTACTTC.

The J gene is TRBJ2-2, the V gene TRBV9; 7 bases are a match to TRBD2. J was trimmed by 3 bases and V by 3 bases; bases with no gene match: 2. The V gene's germline CDR1 is SGDLS and CDR2 YYNGEE. This CDR3 region has 14 residues. This CDR3 reads CASSGSGDTGELFF. Here the CDR3 DNA reads TGTGCCAGCAGCGGAAGCGGGGACACCGGGGAGCTGTTTTTT. The full variable domain, rest sourced from reference TRBV9 and TRBJ2-2, is DSGVTQTPKHLITATGQRVTLRCSPRSGDLSVYWYQQSLDQGLQFLIQYYNGEERAKGNILERFSAQQFPDLHSELNLSSLELGDSALYFCASSGSGDTGELFFGEGSRLTVL.

This clone was picked up a small number of times. Other DNA sequences in the same sample also yield this CDR3. The rearrangement joins TRBV4-3 to TRBJ2-5; maybe TRBD1 (7 bases). This CDR3 contains 16 residues. Trimming left V 1 base short and J 1 base short, with 13 bases between. Germline loops: CDR1 LGHNA, CDR2 YSLEER. The CDR3, as DNA: TGCGCCAGCAGCCAAGGAGCAGGGGGGCCCCAAGAGACCCAGTACTTC. Protein: CASSQGAGGPQETQYF.

The rearrangement links TRBV7-8 to TRBJ2-2; D not certain. The V gene's germline CDR1 is SGHVS and CDR2 FQNEAQ. CDR3 length: 15 amino acids. V was pared by 0 bases and J by 2 bases, with 7 bases between. For the CDR3, the DNA is TGTGCCAGCAGCTTAGCACACGCAAACACCGGGGAGCTGTTTTTT. It is translated as CASSLAHANTGELFF.

In its sample, this clone is medium-sized (0.01 to 0.1%). This chain uses TRBV6-2 or TRBV6-3 with TRBJ2-7; tentative D call: TRBD1 (6 bases). CDR3 length equals 14 residues. Germline values: CDR1 MNHEY, CDR2 SVGEGT. V was cut by 0 bases and J by 0 bases, with 6 bases left in between. The CDR3 region has the DNA TGTGCCAGCAGTTACTCGGACAGCTCCTACGAGCAGTACTTC. The encoded protein is CASSYSDSSYEQYF.

The chain is built from TRBV4-3 and TRBJ1-2, with D unclear. The CDR3 is made up of 15 amino acids. Trimming pared 0 bases from V and 4 bases from J, leaving 12 bases between. Germline CDR1 reads LGHNA; CDR2 reads YSLEER. CDR3 in DNA: TGCGCCAGCAGCCAAGATCACGCAGGATTCTATGGCTACACCTTC. Encoded protein: CASSQDHAGFYGYTF.

This clone has only a few counts. The rearrangement uses TRBV27 and TRBJ1-6; TRBD1 matches at 8 bases. This CDR3 spans 16 amino acids. Germline loops: CDR1 MNHEY, CDR2 SMNVEV (reference sequence). V lost 3 bases and J lost 3; bases outside the gene matches: 4. The CDR3 protein is CASSFAGQGYNSPLHF. In nucleotides, the CDR3 is TGTGCCAGCAGTTTTGCCGGACAGGGCTATAATTCACCCCTCCACTTT.

This chain links TRBV27 with TRBJ1-5; possible D gene TRBD1, 5 bases. The CDR3 spans 12 residues. CDR1 is MNHEY, CDR2 SMNVEV, per germline (reference sequence). Trimming left V 10 bases short and J 3 bases short, with 10 bases between. CDR3: CAIGAYNQPQHF. The CDR3 DNA is TGTGCCATAGGGGCTTACAATCAGCCCCAGCATTTT.

The rearrangement joins TRBV7-3 to TRBJ1-1; no clear D gene. Germline assignment: CDR1 SGHTA and CDR2 FQGTGA. The CDR3 is made up of 13 amino acids. Between the trimmed V and J ends, which lost 3 bases and 0 bases, there was a span of 5 bases. CDR3 DNA: TGTGCCAGCAGCTTCGACATGAACACTGAAGCTTTCTTT. Amino acids: CASSFDMNTEAFF.

The chain has TRBV14 and TRBJ1-1, with D maybe TRBD1 (5 bases). The CDR3 length is 16 residues. Trimming pared 2 bases from V and 0 bases from J, leaving 13 bases between. Germline assignment: CDR1 SGHDN and CDR2 FVKESK. CDR3 DNA sequence: TGTGCCAGCAGCCAATACGGGGGACGGTTGAACACTGAAGCTTTCTTT. It specifies CASSQYGGRLNTEAFF.

This clone was seen a few times. The J gene is TRBJ1-6, the V gene TRBV2; D is possibly TRBD1 (5 bases). There are 12 residues in the CDR3. V shed 3 bases and J shed 14 bases, with 11 bases lying between them. Germline V CDR1 and CDR2: SNHLY, FYNNEI. Here the CDR3 DNA reads TGTGCCAGCAGTGAGGGGCCCAGAGCCCTCCACTTT. This translates into CASSEGPRALHF.